A single sample gave rise to the 25 T cell receptor beta chains below, sequenced in a study of blood T cells in healthy people across ages. Alongside a J-beta primer mix, a sample-barcoded 5' primer served in a second PCR lasting roughly 6 to 11 cycles. TCRdb ran MiXCR on the 5' RACE reads and lists one entry per CDR3 protein. The sample lists about 1.8 million distinct CDR3 sequences, around half occurring once. Sequencing was done on a sample of blood. The source is a woman aged 40 to 50 in good health.

About this clonotype itself: The DNA is omitted, as the CDR3 cannot be located on it reliably, and the CDR3 follows TCRdb's listing. The rearrangement links TRBV12-3 or TRBV12-4 to TRBJ1-2. With termini counted, the CDR3 has 13 amino acids. The CDR3 spells CASSVPGSDGYTF.

This sequence joins TRBV7-6 and TRBJ2-1, with TRBD1 matching over 7 bases. The ends lost 0 bases at V and 6 bases at J; junction bases unmatched: 14. The V gene's germline CDR1 is SGHVS and CDR2 FNYEAQ. This CDR3 contains 18 residues. The CDR3 loop is CASSLAPIGTATSNEQFF. CDR3 coding DNA: TGTGCCAGCAGCTTAGCGCCTATTGGGACAGCGACCTCCAATGAGCAGTTCTTC.

The rearrangement links TRBV6-6 to TRBJ2-1; TRBD2 agrees at 13 bases. CDR3 size: 17 residues. Per the germline V gene, CDR1 is MNHNY and CDR2 is SVGAGI (reference sequence). With V trimmed by 4 bases and J by 7 bases, 10 bases remained unmatched. The DNA of the CDR3 is TGTGCCAGCAGTTCCCACCTCGGGACTAGCGGGGAAAATGAGCAGTTCTTC. Protein product: CASSSHLGTSGENEQFF.

This clonotype was picked up a small number of times. The J gene is TRBJ2-3, the V gene TRBV12-3 or TRBV12-4; perhaps TRBD1 as D (7 bases). V lost 10 bases and J 5 bases, leaving 16 bases between the germline ends. CDR3 length: 13 residues. Here the CDR3 DNA reads TGTGCCACGGTCCAGGGGGGTGTAGATACGCAGTATTTT. Its translation is CATVQGGVDTQYF.

The rearrangement joins TRBV27 to TRBJ2-3; TRBD2 matches 10 bases. CDR3 size: 16 residues. Germline-derived CDR1 and CDR2 are MNHEY and SMNVEV (reference sequence). J lost 4 bases, V lost 3 bases, and 7 bases had no gene match. CDR3 amino acids: CASSLGSGGPADTQYF. CDR3 sequence (DNA): TGTGCCAGCAGTTTGGGTAGCGGGGGGCCTGCAGATACGCAGTATTTT.

This clonotype showed up just a few times. The rearrangement uses TRBV6-2 or TRBV6-3 and TRBJ2-4; D gene ambiguous. Trimming stripped 6 bases from V and 13 bases from J, with 22 bases between. The CDR3 runs to 14 residues. Germline V gene lookup returns CDR1 MNHEY and CDR2 SVGEGT. Here the CDR3 DNA reads TGTGCCAGCAGCCCGGTCCAAAATTACAATGAGCAGTACTTC. This codes for CASSPVQNYNEQYF.

On this clonotype: The germline gene is not matched at one end of the junction; a read error may be the cause. The V and J genes are TRBV24-1 and TRBJ2-1; 8 bases align to TRBD2. The germline V gene encodes CDR1 KGHDR and CDR2 SFDVKD. CDR3 length: 19 amino acids. In DNA, the CDR3 is TGTGCCACCAGTGCGATCGGTAGGGCGGGGGGTTCATCCTACATTGAGCAGTTCTTC. It is translated as CATSAIGRAGGSSYIEQFF.

This clonotype showed up many times. V gene TRBV7-9 combines with J gene TRBJ1-1, with 8 bases aligning to TRBD1. V lost 5 bases to trimming and J lost 3 bases; unmatched junction nucleotides: 5. CDR1 and CDR2 (germline): SEHNR, FQNEAQ (reference sequence). CDR3 length: 14 residues. CDR3 coding DNA: TGTGCCAGCAGCCGACAGGGGATAGACACTGAAGCTTTCTTT. Amino acid sequence: CASSRQGIDTEAFF.

This clonotype showed up many times. This chain connects TRBV9 to TRBJ1-2; D might be TRBD1 (6 bases). V lost 3 bases and J 7 bases, leaving 13 bases between the germline ends. The CDR3 covers 13 residues. Germline lookup yields CDR1 SGDLS and CDR2 YYNGEE. CDR3 residues: CASSAGQGGGYTF. The CDR3 DNA reads TGTGCCAGCAGCGCGGGACAAGGGGGTGGCTACACCTTC.

The chain is built from TRBV4-2 and TRBJ2-4; D ambiguous. The better agreement between TRBJ2-7 and the DNA end casts doubt on the J call. Per the germline V gene, CDR1 is LGHNA and CDR2 is YNFKEQ. The CDR3 runs to 15 residues. CDR3 in amino acids: CASSQDLLEANEQYF. CDR3 DNA sequence: TGTGCCAGCAGCCAAGATCTCTTGGAAGCAAACGAGCAGTACTTC.

This clonotype was found a few times. The chain links TRBV20-1 to TRBJ2-6; 8 bases fit TRBD1. This CDR3 has 16 residues. Germline CDR1 and CDR2: DFQATT and SNEGSKA (reference sequence). The J segment lost 3 bases and the V segment lost 5 bases, leaving 9 bases of the junction unmatched. CDR3 loop: CSALDRGGSGANVLTF. CDR3 sequence (DNA): TGCAGTGCTCTCGACAGGGGAGGAAGTGGGGCCAACGTCCTGACTTTC.

The V and J genes are TRBV6-6 and TRBJ2-1; 9 bases fit TRBD2. This CDR3 is built from 17 residues. Germline CDR1 reads MNHNY; CDR2 reads SVGAGI (reference sequence). J gave up 2 bases and V 5 bases, and 10 bases lay outside the gene matches. The CDR3 coding sequence is TGTGCCAGCAGTCGGCCACCAGCGGGGGGCCCCTACAATGAGCAGTTCTTC. Encoded protein: CASSRPPAGGPYNEQFF.

The genes are TRBV7-2 and TRBJ1-5; 7 nucleotides agree with TRBD1. This CDR3 region has 13 residues. Germline loops: CDR1 SGHTA, CDR2 FQGNSA. Trimming removed 5 bases from V and 5 bases from J; junction bases left unmatched: 3. CDR3 protein: CASSGDSYQPQHF. The CDR3 nucleotides are TGTGCCAGCAGCGGGGACAGCTATCAGCCCCAGCATTTT.

The chain carries TRBV20-1 and TRBJ2-5; unclear D gene. The CDR3 loop spans 12 amino acids. Germline V gives CDR1 DFQATT, CDR2 SNEGSKA (reference sequence). Between the trimmed V and J ends, which lost 3 bases and 5 bases, there was a span of 10 bases. The CDR3 here is CSARYWQETQYF. The CDR3 DNA sequence: TGCAGTGCTAGGTATTGGCAGGAGACCCAGTACTTC.

This sequence joins TRBV29-1 and TRBJ2-5, with TRBD1 matching over 11 bases. V lost 0 bases to trimming and J lost 11 bases; unmatched junction nucleotides: 8. Germline CDR1 is SQVTM and CDR2 is ANQGSEA. The CDR3 contains 14 residues. The CDR3 nucleotides read TGCAGCGTTGAAGATCGGACAGGGGGCAACGTGCAGTACTTC. Translated: CSVEDRTGGNVQYF.

This clonotype has ten or more counts. The chain recombines TRBV4-2 with TRBJ2-1; 10 bases match TRBD2. Losses at the gene ends were 6 bases for V and 3 bases for J; bases not matched to a gene: 2. The length of the CDR3 is 14 residues. Germline CDR1 LGHNA, CDR2 YNFKEQ. The CDR3 bases are TGTGCCAGCAGTGCTAGCGGGGGCTACAATGAGCAGTTCTTC. Protein product: CASSASGGYNEQFF.

This clonotype was seen a few times. The chain couples TRBV20-1 to TRBJ1-5; TRBD1 agrees at 9 bases. The germline CDR1 and CDR2 sequences are DFQATT and SNEGSKA (reference sequence). The CDR3 has 15 amino acids. With V trimmed by 5 bases and J by 4 bases, 9 bases remained unmatched. The CDR3 sequence: CSALNGQGRNQPQHF. CDR3 nucleotides: TGCAGTGCTCTAAACGGACAGGGGCGAAATCAGCCCCAGCATTTT.

The rearrangement links TRBV7-3 to TRBJ2-1; 7 bases are shared with TRBD2. V lost 1 base and J lost 8; bases outside the gene matches: 8. The CDR3 is 15 amino acids. Germline CDR1 reads SGHTA; CDR2 reads FQGTGA. The CDR3 here is CASSLRFRGVDEQFF. CDR3 nucleotides: TGTGCCAGCAGCTTAAGATTCCGGGGGGTCGATGAGCAGTTCTTC.

This clonotype has more than one count but fewer than ten. The chain joins TRBV6-5 to TRBJ2-3; D is uncertain. Germline CDR1 reads MNHEY; CDR2 reads SVGAGI. Trimming shortened V by 10 bases and J by 6 bases, and 14 bases separated the two germline ends. This CDR3 region has 12 residues. In DNA form, the CDR3 reads TGTGCCACCATTAGTACCTTGGATACGCAGTATTTT. This encodes CATISTLDTQYF.

The chain recombines TRBV6-2 or TRBV6-3 with TRBJ2-5; unclear D gene. CDR3 size: 11 residues. Trimming left V 8 bases short and J 5 bases short, with 9 bases between. Germline V gene data show CDR1 as MNHEY and CDR2 as SVGEGT. The CDR3 sequence: CASVTRETQYF. CDR3 DNA: TGTGCCAGCGTTACCCGTGAGACCCAGTACTTC.

V gene TRBV11-2 combines with J gene TRBJ1-2, with D uncertain. This CDR3 has 15 amino acids. Trimming stripped 3 bases from V and 1 base from J, with 12 bases between. The V gene's germline CDR1 is SGHAT and CDR2 FQNNGV. The CDR3: CASSFSRERNYGYTF. Written as DNA, the CDR3 is TGTGCCAGCAGCTTCTCCCGGGAACGTAACTATGGCTACACCTTC.

The chain recombines TRBV12-3 or TRBV12-4 with TRBJ1-1; D gene uncertain. CDR3 length: 13 amino acids. The V end lost 10 bases, the J end lost 1 base, and 13 bases lay between the germline ends. DNA of the CDR3: TGTGCCATAACTCGGGGAGGGAACACTGAAGCTTTCTTT. It codes for CAITRGGNTEAFF.

This clonotype was detected only a few times. V gene TRBV10-1 combines with J gene TRBJ2-1; TRBD2 aligns across 8 bases. The germline gives CDR1 WNHNN, CDR2 SYGVQD (reference sequence). The CDR3 totals 16 residues. After removal of 5 bases from V and 0 bases from J, the junction contained 6 bases not matched to a gene. Written as DNA, the CDR3 is TGCGCCAGCAGTTTTAGCGGGGCCCGCTCCTACAATGAGCAGTTCTTC. This sequence encodes CASSFSGARSYNEQFF.

The chain joins TRBV4-1 to TRBJ2-7, with TRBD2 matching over 12 bases. CDR1 and CDR2 (germline): MGHRA, YSYEKL. The CDR3 runs 16 residues. V gave up 0 bases and J gave up 8 bases; unmatched junction bases: 8. CDR3 protein: CASSQDGLAGGLKQYF. CDR3 nucleotides: TGCGCCAGCAGCCAAGATGGGCTAGCGGGGGGGCTTAAGCAGTACTTC.

This clonotype has a handful of counts. V gene TRBV24-1 combines with J gene TRBJ2-1; TRBD2 matches at 8 bases. Germline V gives CDR1 KGHDR, CDR2 SFDVKD. This CDR3 is built from 16 residues. J was trimmed by 6 bases and V by 3 bases; bases with no gene match: 9. The CDR3, as DNA: TGTGCCACCAGTGATCGGGGCGGGGGGTTACCCAATGAGCAGTTCTTC. It yields the protein CATSDRGGGLPNEQFF.